Below, 4 T cell receptor beta chains from the same sample are listed, as sequenced in a study of blood T cell repertoires in COVID-19. Generated by immunoSEQ multiplex PCR, the TCRdb table keeps only in-frame clones and is missing some. The table has around 200,000 clones, 70% to 90% seen once. Specimen: peripheral blood. These receptors all come from a man aged 25-45 years with acute or convalescent COVID-19.

This clone has just a few counts. The rearrangement joins TRBV23-1 to TRBJ1-3; D is unclear. TRBV23-1 is given ORF status, its function remaining uncertain. The germline V and J ends were trimmed by 0 bases and 0 bases, with 12 bases remaining between them. The CDR3 is made up of 17 amino acids. In nucleotides, the CDR3 is TGCGCCAGCAGTCAATCTCCGGGTCTTTTCTCTGGAAACACCATATATTTT. Its protein is CASSQSPGLFSGNTIYF.

The chain couples TRBV6-6 to TRBJ2-7, with 9 bases matching TRBD2. This CDR3 contains 14 residues. Germline CDR1 MNHNY, CDR2 SVGAGI (reference sequence). The V and J ends lost 8 bases and 2 bases, in that order; junction bases with no gene match: 7. DNA of the CDR3: TGTGCCAGCCGAAGCGGGGGGCGAACCTACGAGCAGTACTTC. It yields the protein CASRSGGRTYEQYF.

The chain has TRBV12-3 or TRBV12-4 and TRBJ1-2; D not resolved. The CDR3 covers 12 residues. Trimming pared 7 bases from V and 2 bases from J, leaving 8 bases between. This CDR3 is CASNGENYGYTF. CDR3 nucleotide sequence: TGTGCCAGCAACGGGGAGAACTATGGCTACACCTTC.

The chain links TRBV30 to TRBJ1-4; the D is unclear. V was trimmed by 0 bases and J by 2 bases, leaving 7 bases between them. Germline V gene sequence: CDR1 GTSNPN, CDR2 SVGIG (reference sequence). The CDR3 spans 14 residues. CDR3 nucleotide sequence: TGTGCCTGGAGTGTCGGGGTGACTAATGAAAAACTGTTTTTT. Translated: CAWSVGVTNEKLFF.